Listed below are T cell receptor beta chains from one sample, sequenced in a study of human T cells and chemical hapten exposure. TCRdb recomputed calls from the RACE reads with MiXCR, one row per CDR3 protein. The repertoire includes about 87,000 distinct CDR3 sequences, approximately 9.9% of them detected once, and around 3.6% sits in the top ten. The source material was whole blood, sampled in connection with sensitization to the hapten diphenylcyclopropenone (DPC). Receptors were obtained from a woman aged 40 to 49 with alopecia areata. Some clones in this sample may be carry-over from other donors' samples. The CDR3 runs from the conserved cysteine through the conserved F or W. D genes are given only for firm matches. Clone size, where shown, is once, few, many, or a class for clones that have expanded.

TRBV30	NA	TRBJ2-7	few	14	CAWSVGAGLWEQYF	TGTGCCTGGAGTGTAGGGGCAGGGCTATGGGAGCAGTACTTC
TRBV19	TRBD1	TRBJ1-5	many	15	CASSIGDRGNQPQHF	TGTGCCAGTAGTATAGGGGACAGGGGCAATCAGCCCCAGCATTTT
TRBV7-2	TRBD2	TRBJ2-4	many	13	CASSTTSGNIQYF	TGTGCCAGCAGCACGACTAGCGGAAACATTCAGTACTTC
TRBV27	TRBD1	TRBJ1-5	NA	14	CASSYRGGRQPQHF	TGTGCCAGCTCTTACAGGGGAGGAAGGCAGCCCCAGCATTTT
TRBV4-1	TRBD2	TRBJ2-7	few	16	CASSHPSGGLIYEQYF	TGCGCCAGCAGCCACCCTAGCGGGGGGTTGATATACGAGCAGTACTTC
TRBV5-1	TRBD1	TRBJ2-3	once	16	CASSLGDSRVTDTQYF	TGCGCCAGCAGCTTGGGGGACAGTCGTGTAACAGATACGCAGTATTTT
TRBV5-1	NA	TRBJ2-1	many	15	CASSLVGLDYNEQFF	TGCGCCAGCAGCTTGGTAGGGCTGGATTACAATGAGCAGTTCTTC
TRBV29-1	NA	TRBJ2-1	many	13	CSVGTSYYNEQFF	TGCAGCGTTGGGACTTCCTACTACAATGAGCAGTTCTTC
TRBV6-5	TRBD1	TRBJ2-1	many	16	CASSYADRGKYNEQFF	TGTGCCAGCAGTTACGCGGACAGGGGGAAGTACAATGAGCAGTTCTTC
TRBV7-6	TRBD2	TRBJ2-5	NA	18	CASSLDLPSGGYQETQYF	TGTGCCAGCAGCTTAGACCTACCTAGCGGGGGCTACCAAGAGACCCAGTACTTC
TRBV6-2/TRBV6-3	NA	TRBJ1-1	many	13	CASSGLASTEAFF	TGTGCCAGCAGTGGCCTGGCGAGCACTGAAGCTTTCTTT
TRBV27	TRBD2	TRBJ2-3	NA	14	CASRKRGGRDTQYF	TGTGCCAGCCGGAAGCGGGGGGGCCGGGATACGCAGTATTTT
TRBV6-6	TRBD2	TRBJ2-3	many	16	CASSYSGGLGVNTQYF	TGTGCCAGCAGTTACTCAGGGGGACTAGGAGTTAATACGCAGTATTTT
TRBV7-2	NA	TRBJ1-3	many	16	CASSADSARTGNTIYF	TGTGCCAGCAGCGCAGACTCCGCGAGGACCGGAAACACCATATATTTT
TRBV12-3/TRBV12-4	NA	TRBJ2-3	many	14	CASSLGGSTDTQYF	TGTGCCAGCAGCCTCGGGGGCAGCACAGATACGCAGTATTTT
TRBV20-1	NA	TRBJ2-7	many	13	CSAPTPNSYEQYF	TGCAGTGCTCCTACACCGAACTCCTACGAGCAGTACTTC
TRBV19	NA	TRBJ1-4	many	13	CASSKSADEKLFF	TGTGCCAGTAGTAAGAGTGCCGATGAAAAACTGTTTTTT
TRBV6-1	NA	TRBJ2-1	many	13	CASSEWGSSEQFF	TGTGCCAGCAGTGAATGGGGAAGTAGTGAGCAGTTCTTC
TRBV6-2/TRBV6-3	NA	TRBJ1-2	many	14	CASSYLGLPHGYTF	TGTGCCAGCAGTTACCTTGGCTTACCCCATGGCTACACCTTC
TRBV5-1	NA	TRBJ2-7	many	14	CASSFTGPTYEQYF	TGCGCCAGCAGCTTTACTGGTCCTACCTACGAGCAGTACTTC
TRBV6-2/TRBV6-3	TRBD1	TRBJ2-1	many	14	CASSRWTGDNEQFF	TGTGCCAGCAGCCGCTGGACAGGGGACAATGAGCAGTTCTTC
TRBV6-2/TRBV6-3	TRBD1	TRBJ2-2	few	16	CASSTSRQGFTGELFF	TGTGCCAGCAGCACATCCCGACAGGGGTTCACCGGGGAGCTGTTTTTT
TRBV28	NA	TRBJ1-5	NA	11	CASSLMGPQHF	TGTGCCAGCAGCCTTATGGGGCCCCAGCATTTT
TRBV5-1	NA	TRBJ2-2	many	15	CASSLSPDGSGELFF	TGCGCCAGCAGCTTGTCACCTGATGGGTCCGGGGAGCTGTTTTTT
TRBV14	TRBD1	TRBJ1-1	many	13	CASTSGQGAEAFF	TGTGCCAGCACCTCAGGGCAGGGGGCTGAAGCTTTCTTT
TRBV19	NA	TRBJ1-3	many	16	CASSITGYSSGNTIYF	TGTGCCAGTAGTATCACAGGGTACAGCTCTGGAAACACCATATATTTT
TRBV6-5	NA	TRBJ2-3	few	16	CASSYSIGAPTDTQYF	TGTGCCAGCAGTTACTCGATCGGGGCCCCCACAGATACGCAGTATTTT
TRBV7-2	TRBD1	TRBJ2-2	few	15	CASRKRQGFAGELFF	TGTGCCAGCAGAAAACGACAGGGTTTCGCCGGGGAGCTGTTTTTT
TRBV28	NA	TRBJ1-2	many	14	CASSTGSDNYGYTF	TGTGCCAGCAGTACAGGTTCTGATAACTATGGCTACACCTTC
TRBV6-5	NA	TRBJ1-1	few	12	CASSYMGGTAFF	TGTGCCAGCAGTTACATGGGGGGCACGGCTTTCTTT
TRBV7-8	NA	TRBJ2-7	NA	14	CASSPKADTYEQYF	TGTGCCAGCAGCCCCAAAGCAGACACCTACGAGCAGTACTTC
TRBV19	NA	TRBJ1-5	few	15	CASSYGRAFNQPQHF	TGTGCCAGTAGTTATGGCAGGGCGTTCAATCAGCCCCAGCATTTT
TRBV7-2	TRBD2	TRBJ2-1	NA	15	CASSTTSGVRNEQFF	TGTGCCAGCAGCACAACTAGCGGGGTGCGCAATGAGCAGTTCTTC
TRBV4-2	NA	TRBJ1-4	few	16	CASRSIQDRVYEKLFF	TGTGCCAGCAGGTCTATTCAGGACAGAGTATACGAAAAACTGTTTTTT
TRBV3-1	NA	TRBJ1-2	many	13	CASSQGSNYGYTF	TGTGCCAGCAGCCAAGGATCTAACTATGGCTACACCTTC
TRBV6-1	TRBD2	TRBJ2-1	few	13	CASTLVVGGEQFF	TGTGCCAGCACCCTGGTTGTGGGGGGGGAGCAGTTCTTC
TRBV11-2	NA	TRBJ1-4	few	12	CASSFLSGKLFF	TGTGCCAGCAGCTTTTTAAGTGGAAAACTGTTTTTT
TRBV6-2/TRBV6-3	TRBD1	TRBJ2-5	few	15	CASGSGGTGEETQYF	TGTGCCAGCGGCTCAGGGGGGACAGGGGAAGAGACCCAGTACTTC
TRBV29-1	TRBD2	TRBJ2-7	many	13	CSVGGGTGPVQYF	TGCAGCGTTGGGGGGGGAACTGGACCGGTGCAGTACTTC
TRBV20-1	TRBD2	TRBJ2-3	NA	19	CSARDLGFPGLAGSDTQYF	TGCAGTGCTAGAGATTTGGGCTTCCCGGGACTAGCGGGATCAGATACGCAGTATTTT
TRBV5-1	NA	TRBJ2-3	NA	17	CASSSQGIGVSTDTQYF	TGCGCCAGCAGCTCCCAAGGAATCGGGGTTAGCACAGATACGCAGTATTTT
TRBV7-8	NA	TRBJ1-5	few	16	CASSLGNPFDKQPQHF	TGTGCCAGCAGCTTAGGCAACCCTTTCGACAAACAGCCCCAGCATTTT
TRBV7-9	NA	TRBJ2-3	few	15	CASSGPPIGADTQYF	TGTGCCAGCAGCGGGCCGCCCATCGGGGCAGATACGCAGTATTTT
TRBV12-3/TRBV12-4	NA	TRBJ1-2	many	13	CASSLRGAFGYTF	TGTGCCAGCAGCTTGAGGGGAGCTTTCGGCTACACCTTC
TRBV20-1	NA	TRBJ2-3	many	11	CSAAPADTQYF	TGCAGTGCCGCACCCGCAGATACGCAGTATTTT
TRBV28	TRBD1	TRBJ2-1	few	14	CASGGQGRGNEQFF	TGTGCCAGCGGTGGACAGGGAAGGGGGAATGAGCAGTTCTTC
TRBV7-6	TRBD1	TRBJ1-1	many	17	CASSPPGQVRMNTEAFF	TGTGCCAGCAGCCCTCCGGGACAGGTCAGGATGAACACTGAAGCTTTCTTT
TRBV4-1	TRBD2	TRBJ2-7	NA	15	CASSQAHAGGYEQYF	TGCGCCAGCAGCCAAGCTCATGCGGGGGGTTACGAGCAGTACTTC
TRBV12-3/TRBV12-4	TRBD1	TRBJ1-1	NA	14	CASSFSGGVTEAFF	TGTGCCAGCAGTTTCTCAGGGGGCGTTACTGAAGCTTTCTTT
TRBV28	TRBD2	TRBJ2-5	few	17	CASSTTSGGGVLTAQYF	TGTGCCAGCAGTACGACTAGCGGGGGAGGCGTTTTAACGGCCCAGTACTTC
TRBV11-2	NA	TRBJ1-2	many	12	CASSLDGNGYTF	TGTGCCAGCAGCTTAGACGGTAATGGCTACACCTTC
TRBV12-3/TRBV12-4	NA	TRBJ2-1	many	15	CASRKAAELYNEQFF	TGTGCCAGTCGAAAGGCGGCAGAGCTCTACAATGAGCAGTTCTTC
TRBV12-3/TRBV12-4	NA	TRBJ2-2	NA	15	CASSLEMGTAGELFF	TGTGCCAGCAGTTTAGAAATGGGAACGGCCGGGGAGCTGTTTTTT